This T cell receptor beta chain was identified during a study of blood T cell repertoires in COVID-19. Study information: Donors in the United States, Italy and Spain gave samples during acute or convalescent COVID-19. T cells, B-cell-depleted T cells, or PBMCs supplied cDNA or gDNA.

In the study's own analysis: From reference gene primer amplification, estimates of nucleated cell counts were derived. Libraries were prepared by immunoSEQ multiplex PCR; TCRdb keeps only in-frame clonotypes and omits some of them. From that table come the V and J calls and clone size; the DNA was used to work out D and trimming. The sample gives about 200,000 clones, over 75% of which show up once; around 8% is in the top ten. The length of the CDR3 is 16 residues. This TCR was recovered from a woman aged 80 or over with acute or convalescent COVID-19. Sequenced: peripheral blood. This chain uses TRBV21-1 with TRBJ2-5; the table's D call, TRBD2, was not checked against the DNA. TRBV21-1 is a pseudogene segment. CDR3 in DNA: TGTGCCAGCAGCAAAGGTGGAGCGGCTAGTCAAGAGACCCAGTACTTC. Its protein is CASSKGGAASQETQYF.